This record looks at one TCR beta chain sequence and its context. This specimen belongs to a study of CD8 T cells in Susac syndrome. CD8+ and CD4+ T cells from blood underwent TCR beta sequencing. Looked up from germline, CDR1 is SGHNT and CDR2 is YYREEE (reference sequence). V was pared by 0 bases and J by 0 bases, with 12 bases of the junction left unmatched. This CDR3 is built from 19 residues. RNA in amounts of about 0.5 to 1 ug was reverse transcribed with random hexamers. Across 54 Vbeta and 13 Jbeta, TCR beta CDR3 was amplified with immunoSEQ multiplex PCR. TCRdb reanalysed the immunoSEQ multiplex PCR reads using MiXCR and keeps one entry per CDR3 protein. Among about 300,000 distinct CDR3 sequences listed, 75% to 85% were seen once.

The sequencing sample was made of CD8+ T cells from PBMCs. The receptor's source is a human donor with multiple sclerosis. J is TRBJ2-3 and V is TRBV5-4, with TRBD2 identical over 8 bases. The CDR3 loop reads CASSLAALAGHLSTDTQYF. CDR3 coding DNA: TGTGCCAGCAGCTTGGCCGCGTTAGCGGGACACCTTAGCACAGATACGCAGTATTTT. Complete variable domain (other parts from reference TRBV5-4 and TRBJ2-3): ETGVTQSPTHLIKTRGQQVTLRCSSQSGHNTVSWYQQALGQGPQFIFQYYREEENGRGNFPPRFSGLQFPNYSSELNVNALELDDSALYLCASSLAALAGHLSTDTQYFGPGTRLTVL.